This record looks at one T cell receptor (beta chain) sequence and its context. This clone was picked up one time. What antigen it recognizes has not been identified. No much larger clone exists at a distance of one base, and base qualities are not known. This sample stems from a study of shared clonotypes between healthy human individuals (dated by TCRdb to the early 2020s). For context, the study as a whole: The cohort comprised two women and a few men aged 18 to 49 years. Different laboratories and diverse techniques were used to prepare libraries and sequence TCR repertoires, to increase sequencing depth and limit assay-specific biases. To estimate repertoire size and how much clonotype sharing occurs between individuals, the study deeply sequenced the blood TCR repertoires of 5 or 6 healthy adults. Between about 0.8 and 9 billion PBMCs per donor were obtained by leukapheresis. Per donor, three plates each were used for CD4 naive and CD4 memory, two for CD8 naive, and one for CD8 memory.

Healthy HIV-negative adults with no recently reported acute infections or vaccinations were included as donors. Only Caucasian adults living in Nashville, Tennessee, USA were represented among the donors. CD4+ T cells were enriched by magnetic negative selection; naive cells were then positively selected on CD45RA, and the negative fraction formed the memory subset. Blood was obtained by leukapheresis, after which PBMCs were separated by Ficoll-Histopaque density gradient centrifugation and cryopreserved in liquid nitrogen vapor phase. Analytical flow cytometry was used to check the purity and quantity of each magnetically sorted T cell population. Genomic DNA was isolated from each sorted fraction and quantified by UV absorbance on a Nanodrop 2000c. Broad study findings and their caveats: Naive subsets generally had larger estimated clonotype richness than memory subsets. Sharing across a few donors was observed for approximately 5% of naive CD4, less than 4% of naive CD8, 2% to 2.5% of memory CD4, and around 0.4% of memory CD8 clonotypes. Rarefaction of sorted-subset datasets indicated incomplete sequencing despite the large sequencing depth. Sampling was restricted to blood, and TCR repertoires in tissue are likely to differ from TCR repertoires in blood. Because the study included a small number of donors, the genetic and exposure-history diversity represented was limited. Compared with non-shared clonotypes, the clonotypes found in all four sorted-subset donors had higher generation probabilities. Pairwise subsampling led to the expectation that sequencing depth would affect the degree of clonotype sharing among donors.

V and J lose 3 bases and 8 bases, and a span of 11 bases separates them. From its cysteine to its phenylalanine, the CDR3 spans 13 amino acids. CDR3 DNA is the only sequence kept; it has 39 bases, read in frame from the first base. The germline V gene encodes CDR1 SGHVS and CDR2 FQNEAQ. Using the deep immunoSEQ assay, TCR CDR3 regions were amplified from genomic DNA by multiplex PCR. Extracted genomic DNA from each cell subset was distributed evenly across all wells of several immunoSEQ 96-well plates, and each plate was treated as a replicate. For sorted subsets, approximately 190 ng genomic DNA, equal to about 30,000 T cell genomes, was loaded into each replicate PCR. Purified libraries were quantified with a Qubit 3.0 fluorometer, sized on a Bioanalyzer 2100, and re-quantified with the KAPA Library Quantification kit. Each immunoSEQ 96-well plate was sequenced on its own single-read 150-cycle Illumina NextSeq 550 flow cell. Processing in the source paper ran as follows. The immunoSEQ output contained only junctional sequences without quality scores, so filtering could not match that applied to full-length reads. To assign V/J genes and CDR3, sequences were annotated against IMGT germline references using PyIR, a Python wrapper for IgBLAST v1.9. Reads were filtered out if the reads had weak V/J assignments (E-value above 1e-6), no CDR3, stop codons, out-of-frame junctions, or ambiguous translated residues. V3J clonotypes were defined as sequences sharing the same inferred V gene, J gene, and CDR3 amino acid sequence. To compute the percentage overlap between repertoires, the number of shared unique clonotypes was divided by the size of the smaller repertoire. Richness of each repertoire was evaluated using RTK rarefaction, the Chao1 estimator, and Recon v2.1 estimates of unobserved clonotypes. Generation probabilities were computed with OLGA for all TCRbeta clonotypes obtained by the gDNA method from several donors. Entries here come from immuneACCESS through TCRdb and include only in-frame sequences with V and J called. Some clones fail to appear in such tables; in the studies checked, an unresolved V gene covers under half of the shortfall, and the cause of the remainder is unknown. The V and J calls and clone size were taken over from that table, and D and trimming were inferred from the DNA. Here the sample has about a million clones; approximately 75% occur a single time. 0.89% of the sample goes to the ten largest clones.

The sequence came from a man aged 18 to 35 in good health. Some clones in this sample may be carry-over from other donors' samples. Sample: memory CD4+ T cells from PBMCs. The sample's cell subset or site, from its label and the paper: CD45RA-negative fraction. The receptor chain draws on TRBV7-8 and TRBJ2-1, and possibly TRBD2, on 6 matching bases. The DNA sequence is TGTGCCAGCAGCTTGGGGGGAAGGGATGAGCAGTTCTTC. It codes for CASSLGGRDEQFF.